This T cell receptor beta chain was profiled in a study of shared clonotypes between healthy human individuals. Study overall: Donor composition was two women and three men, aged 18 to 49.

Per germline, CDR1 MDHEN and CDR2 SYDVKM. The CDR3 consists of 16 residues. TCRdb keeps only in-frame clones here, not all; method: immunoSEQ multiplex PCR. This repertoire shows 2.3 million or so clones, about 92% found once; its top ten account for about 0.39%. Whole-study findings and limits: Clonotype sharing among donors was thought likely to change with sequencing depth.

All of the donors resided in Nashville, Tennessee, and each was a Caucasian adult. A remark on this clone: Its antigen remains unidentified. An end of the junction does not agree with germline; a read error may underlie this.

The sequenced material came from naive CD4+ T cells from PBMCs. Subset defined: CD45RA+ positively selected. This clonotype was obtained from a man younger than 30 in good health. Some clones in this sample may be carry-over from other donors' samples. This chain uses TRBV28 with TRBJ2-1, with 8 nucleotides matching TRBD1. CDR3: CASRKPIVVTGGQQFF. CDR3 bases: TGTGCCAGCCGTAAACCGATCGTTGTAACAGGGGGTCAGCAATTCTTC.